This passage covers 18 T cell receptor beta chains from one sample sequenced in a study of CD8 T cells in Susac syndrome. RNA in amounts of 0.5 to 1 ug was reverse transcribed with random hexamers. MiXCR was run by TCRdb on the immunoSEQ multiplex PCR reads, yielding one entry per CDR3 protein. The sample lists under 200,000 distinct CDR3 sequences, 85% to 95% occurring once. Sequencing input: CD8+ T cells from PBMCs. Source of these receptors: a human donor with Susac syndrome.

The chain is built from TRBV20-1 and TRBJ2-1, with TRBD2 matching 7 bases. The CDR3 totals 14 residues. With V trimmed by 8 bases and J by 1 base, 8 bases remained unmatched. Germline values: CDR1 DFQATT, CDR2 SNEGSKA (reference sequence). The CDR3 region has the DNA TGCAGTCTTAGGGACTACAATTCCTACAATGAGCAGTTCTTC. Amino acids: CSLRDYNSYNEQFF.

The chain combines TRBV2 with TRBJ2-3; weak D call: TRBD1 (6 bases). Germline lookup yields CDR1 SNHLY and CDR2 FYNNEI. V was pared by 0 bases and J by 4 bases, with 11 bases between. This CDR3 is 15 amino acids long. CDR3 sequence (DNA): TGTGCCAGCAGTGAAGCGCTACAGGGTCCAGATACGCAGTATTTT. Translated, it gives CASSEALQGPDTQYF.

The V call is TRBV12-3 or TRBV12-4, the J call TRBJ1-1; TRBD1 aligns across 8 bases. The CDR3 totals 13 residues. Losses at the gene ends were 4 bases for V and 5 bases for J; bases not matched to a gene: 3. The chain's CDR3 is CASSSTGETEAFF. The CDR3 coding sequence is TGTGCCAGCAGTTCGACAGGGGAGACTGAAGCTTTCTTT.

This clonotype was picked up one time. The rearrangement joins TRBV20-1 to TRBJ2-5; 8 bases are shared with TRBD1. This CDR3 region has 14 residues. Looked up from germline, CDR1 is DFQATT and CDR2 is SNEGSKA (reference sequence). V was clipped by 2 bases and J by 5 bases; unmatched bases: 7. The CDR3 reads CSARSFRGHETQYF. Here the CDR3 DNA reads TGCAGTGCTAGAAGCTTCAGGGGGCATGAGACCCAGTACTTC.

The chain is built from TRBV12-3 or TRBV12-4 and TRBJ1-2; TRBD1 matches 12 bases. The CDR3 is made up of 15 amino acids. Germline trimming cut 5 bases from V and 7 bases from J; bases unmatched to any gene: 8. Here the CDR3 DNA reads TGTGCCAGCAGTCCAGGGACAGGGGGCGGGGGTGGCTACACCTTC. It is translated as CASSPGTGGGGGYTF.

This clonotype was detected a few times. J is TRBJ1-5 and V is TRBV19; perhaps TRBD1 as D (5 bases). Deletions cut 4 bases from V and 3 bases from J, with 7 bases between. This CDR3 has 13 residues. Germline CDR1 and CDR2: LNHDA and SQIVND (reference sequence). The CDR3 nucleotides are TGTGCCAGTAGTAGGGACTCCAATCAGCCCCAGCATTTT. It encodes CASSRDSNQPQHF.

Here the CDR3 DNA reads TGCGCCAGCAGCCAATTACCGGGACAGGGGACCGGGAACACTGAAGCTTTCTTT. This sequence encodes CASSQLPGQGTGNTEAFF. The chain combines TRBV4-1 with TRBJ1-1; TRBD1 matches at 10 bases. V was pared by 2 bases and J by 1 base, with 10 bases of the junction left unmatched. This CDR3 has 18 amino acids. Germline V CDR1 and CDR2: MGHRA, YSYEKL.

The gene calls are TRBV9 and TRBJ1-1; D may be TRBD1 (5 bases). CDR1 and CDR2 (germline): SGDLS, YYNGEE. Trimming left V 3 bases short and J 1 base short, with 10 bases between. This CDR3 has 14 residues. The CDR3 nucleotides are TGTGCCAGCAGCGGTGACGGACAGAACACTGAAGCTTTCTTT. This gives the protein CASSGDGQNTEAFF.

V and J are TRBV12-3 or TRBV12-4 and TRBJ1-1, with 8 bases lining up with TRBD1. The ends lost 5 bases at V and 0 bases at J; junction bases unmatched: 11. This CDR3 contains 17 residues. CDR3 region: CASSPRFWTGLNTEAFF. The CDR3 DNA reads TGTGCCAGCAGTCCGAGATTCTGGACAGGGCTGAACACTGAAGCTTTCTTT.

Here the CDR3 DNA reads TGTGCCAGCAGCCTCGGGACAGGGGATTACAATCAGCCCCAGCATTTT. Protein: CASSLGTGDYNQPQHF. The chain couples TRBV13 to TRBJ1-5; 10 bases agree with TRBD1. CDR3 length: 16 residues. Germline V gene lookup returns CDR1 PRHDT and CDR2 FYEKMQ (reference sequence). Trimming took 5 bases from V and 3 from J; bases not matched to a gene: 7.

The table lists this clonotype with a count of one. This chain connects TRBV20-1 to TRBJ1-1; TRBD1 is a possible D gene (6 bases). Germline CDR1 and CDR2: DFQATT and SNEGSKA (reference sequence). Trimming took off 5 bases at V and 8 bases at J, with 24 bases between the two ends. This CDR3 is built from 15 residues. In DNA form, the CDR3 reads TGCAGTGCTCCCCTATGGGGAGGGACAAGCCCCGAAGCTTTCTTT. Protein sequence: CSAPLWGGTSPEAFF.

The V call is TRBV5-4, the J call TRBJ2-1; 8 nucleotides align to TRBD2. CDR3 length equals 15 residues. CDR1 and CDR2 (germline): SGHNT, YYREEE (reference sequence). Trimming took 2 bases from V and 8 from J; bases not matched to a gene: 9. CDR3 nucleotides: TGTGCCAGCAGCTTACTCGGGAGGGAGGGCGATGAGCAGTTCTTC. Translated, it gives CASSLLGREGDEQFF. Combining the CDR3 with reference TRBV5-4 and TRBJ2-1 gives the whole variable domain ETGVTQSPTHLIKTRGQQVTLRCSSQSGHNTVSWYQQALGQGPQFIFQYYREEENGRGNFPPRFSGLQFPNYSSELNVNALELDDSALYLCASSLLGREGDEQFFGPGTRLTVL.

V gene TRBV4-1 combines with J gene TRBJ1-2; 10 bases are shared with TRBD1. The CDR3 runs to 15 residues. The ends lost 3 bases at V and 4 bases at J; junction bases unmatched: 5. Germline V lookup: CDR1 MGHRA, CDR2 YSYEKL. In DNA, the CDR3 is TGCGCCAGCAGCCACGCGACAGGGGGCCCCTATGGCTACACCTTC. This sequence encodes CASSHATGGPYGYTF.

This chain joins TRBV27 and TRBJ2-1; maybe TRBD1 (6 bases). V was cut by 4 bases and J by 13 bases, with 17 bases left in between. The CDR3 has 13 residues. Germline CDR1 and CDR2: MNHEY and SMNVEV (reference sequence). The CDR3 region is CASSSITGSRQFF. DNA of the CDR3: TGTGCCAGCAGTTCGATCACAGGGTCCAGACAGTTCTTC.

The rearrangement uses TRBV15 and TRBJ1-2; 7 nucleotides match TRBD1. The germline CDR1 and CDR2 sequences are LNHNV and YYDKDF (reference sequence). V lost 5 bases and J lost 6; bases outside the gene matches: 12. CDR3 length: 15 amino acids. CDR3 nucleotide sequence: TGTGCCACCAGCCCCCGGGGAGGGGACAGTCATGGCTACACCTTC. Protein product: CATSPRGGDSHGYTF.

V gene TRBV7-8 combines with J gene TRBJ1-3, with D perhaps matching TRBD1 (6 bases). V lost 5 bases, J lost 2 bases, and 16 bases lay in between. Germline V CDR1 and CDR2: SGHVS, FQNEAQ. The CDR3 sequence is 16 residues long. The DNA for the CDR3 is TGTGCCAGCAGCATATATAGACAGGCCCCTGGAAACACCATATATTTT. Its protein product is CASSIYRQAPGNTIYF.

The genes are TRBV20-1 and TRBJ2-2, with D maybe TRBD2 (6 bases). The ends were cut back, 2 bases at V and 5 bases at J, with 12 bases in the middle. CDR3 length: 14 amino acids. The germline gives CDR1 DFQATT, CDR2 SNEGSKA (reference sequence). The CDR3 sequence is CSARSLASTGELFF. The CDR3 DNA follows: TGCAGTGCTAGAAGTCTAGCGAGTACCGGGGAGCTGTTTTTT.

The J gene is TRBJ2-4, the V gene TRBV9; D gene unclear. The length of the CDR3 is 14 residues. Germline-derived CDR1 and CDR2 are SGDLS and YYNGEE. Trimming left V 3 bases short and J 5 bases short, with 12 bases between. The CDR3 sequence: CASSGLDGENIQYF. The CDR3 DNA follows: TGTGCCAGCAGCGGCCTCGACGGTGAAAACATTCAGTACTTC.